A selection of T cell receptor beta chains follows, all from one sample in a study of immune evolution from preneoplasia to lung adenocarcinoma. Using immunoSEQ multiplex PCR, the repertoire was profiled, and TCRdb retains in-frame clones only, with some absent. The repertoire includes fewer than 12,000 clones, about four fifths of them detected once, and 2.5% to 4% sits in the top ten. What was sequenced was FFPE minimally invasive lung adenocarcinoma tissue. The receptors shown here come from a person aged 70 to 85 with lung adenocarcinoma. CDR3s include the opening cysteine and the closing phenylalanine or tryptophan. The D gene is left open where the match is weak. Some rows mark clone size as missing; the rest say once, few, many or name a class of expanded clone.

CDR3 length	D gene	clone size	J gene	V gene	CDR3 DNA	CDR3 protein
13	NA	NA	TRBJ1-1	TRBV6-5	TGTGCCAGCAGGCCTCTCCTCGGCACTGAAGCTTTCTTT	CASRPLLGTEAFF
15	NA	NA	TRBJ1-5	TRBV6-1	TGTGCCACCCGGACGAACCGTTATAGCAATCAGCCCCAGCATTTT	CATRTNRYSNQPQHF
14	TRBD1	NA	TRBJ2-2	TRBV28	TGTGCCACCTCAGGGGGCGCGCGCACCGGGGAGCTGTTTTTT	CATSGGARTGELFF
14	NA	once	TRBJ2-5	TRBV5-6	TGTGCCAGCAGCTTGGCTGGGGGGGCTCAGGAGCAGTACTTC	CASSLAGGAQEQYF
15	NA	NA	TRBJ2-2	TRBV9	TGTGCCAGCAGCGTAGCCGGACTTAACACCGGGGAGCTGTTTTTT	CASSVAGLNTGELFF
13	NA	once	TRBJ1-1	TRBV10-3	TGTGCCATCAGTGAGTCACCTATAGGGTGGGCTTTCTTT	CAISESPIGWAFF
12	NA	NA	TRBJ1-1	TRBV2	TGTGCCACAAAAGGTGCGGACAGTGAAGCTTTCTTT	CATKGADSEAFF
15	NA	NA	TRBJ2-5	TRBV27	TGTGCCAGCAGTTTCCCGGTAGCGCCCCAAGAGACCCAGTACTTC	CASSFPVAPQETQYF
15	NA	NA	TRBJ1-6	TRBV11-2	TGTGCCAGCAGCTTAGCTGGGGGGATAAATTCACCCCTCCACTTT	CASSLAGGINSPLHF
13	NA	NA	TRBJ1-1	TRBV7-8	TGTGCCAGCAGCTTACTGATGAACACTGAAGCTTTCTTT	CASSLLMNTEAFF
14	NA	once	TRBJ2-5	TRBV5-1	TGCGCCAGCAGCATAAGGACTGTCCAAGAGACCCAGTACTTC	CASSIRTVQETQYF
12	NA	NA	TRBJ1-1	TRBV28	TGTGCCAGCTCAGCCCGGGTGTTTGAAGCTTTCTTT	CASSARVFEAFF
17	NA	NA	TRBJ2-3	TRBV11-3	TGTGCCAGCAGCTTAGATAGCACAGGCTTTACCACAGATACGCAGTATTTT	CASSLDSTGFTTDTQYF
15	TRBD1	NA	TRBJ2-5	TRBV28	TGTGCCAGCAGTTTACCCACAGGGGTCCAAGAGACCCAGTACTTC	CASSLPTGVQETQYF
14	NA	NA	TRBJ1-5	TRBV16	TGTGCCAGCAGCCAATCAGACAGCAATCAGCCCCAGCATTTT	CASSQSDSNQPQHF
16	NA	NA	TRBJ2-3	TRBV28	TGTGCCAGCAGTCCTCCCTTGGGGCTCGGGGCAGATACGCAGTATTTT	CASSPPLGLGADTQYF
15	TRBD2	NA	TRBJ2-7	TRBV11-3	TGTGCCAGCAGCGCCGGGACTAGCGGGACTGTCGAGCAGTACTTC	CASSAGTSGTVEQYF
15	NA	few	TRBJ2-7	TRBV30	TGTGCCTGGAGTCCTAGCCCCCCTCCCGGCCACGAGCAGTACTTC	CAWSPSPPPGHEQYF
12	NA	NA	TRBJ2-2	TRBV25-1	TGTGCCAGCAGCCCGGATGCCGGGGAGCTGTTTTTT	CASSPDAGELFF
16	NA	NA	TRBJ1-2	TRBV29-1	TGCAGCGTTGACGCCCTTGGAGGTGGAGGCAGGTCTGGCTACACCTTC	CSVDALGGGGRSGYTF
14	TRBD1	NA	TRBJ1-2	TRBV5-5	TGTGCCAGCAGCCCCGACAGGGGCAGAGGTGGCTACACCTTC	CASSPDRGRGGYTF
15	TRBD2	NA	TRBJ2-7	TRBV7-7	TGTGCTAGCAGCGCTCGGACTAGCCGCTACTACGAGCAGTACTTC	CASSARTSRYYEQYF
15	NA	NA	TRBJ2-2	TRBV6-6	TGTGCCAGCAGTTACGGGCCCACGGGGACCGGGGAGCTGTTTTTT	CASSYGPTGTGELFF
13	NA	NA	TRBJ1-6	TRBV30	TGTGCCTGGACAGAAGTAATCAATTCACCCCTCCACTTT	CAWTEVINSPLHF
15	NA	NA	TRBJ2-7	TRBV4-2	TGTGCCAGCAGCCAGGATACTTATCTCCCCTACGAGCAGTACTTC	CASSQDTYLPYEQYF
19	TRBD2	NA	TRBJ2-3	TRBV28	TGTGCCAGCAGTTGGACTAGCGGGAGGGCCGGGGTGAGCACAGATACGCAGTATTTT	CASSWTSGRAGVSTDTQYF
15	NA	NA	TRBJ1-5	TRBV28	TGTGCCAGCAGGGGTGCTGATATTAGCAATCAGCCCCAGCATTTT	CASRGADISNQPQHF
14	TRBD1	NA	TRBJ2-5	TRBV18	TGTGCCAGCTCACCAGGACAGGCCCAAGAGACCCAGTACTTC	CASSPGQAQETQYF
13	NA	NA	TRBJ1-5	TRBV6-1	TGTGCCAGCAGTGTCAGCGATGGGGAGCCCCAGCATTTT	CASSVSDGEPQHF